Below, 14 T cell receptor beta chains from the same sample are listed, as sequenced in a study of T cell responses to AZD1222 COVID-19 vaccine. Some clones are missing from TCRdb's copy, which holds only in-frame ones; the method was immunoSEQ multiplex PCR. The sample shows about 130,000 clones, roughly 90% of them seen only once. Sample: peripheral blood, taken on day 0 of AZD1222 vaccination. Source of these receptors: an adult in good health.

The V and J genes are TRBV27 and TRBJ2-7; TRBD1 matches 7 bases. The trim removed 6 bases at V and 4 bases at J, leaving 6 bases unmatched. Germline CDR1 reads MNHEY; CDR2 reads SMNVEV (reference sequence). The CDR3 has 13 amino acids. CDR3 nucleotide sequence: TGTGCCAGCAGACCGGGACAGAGATACGAGCAGTACTTC. Translating gives CASRPGQRYEQYF.

This clone was observed a single time. V gene TRBV6-5 combines with J gene TRBJ1-5; TRBD1 is a possible D gene (5 bases). The length of the CDR3 is 13 residues. CDR1 is MNHEY and CDR2 is SVGAGI in the germline V gene. Between the trimmed V and J ends, which lost 5 bases and 1 base, there was a span of 6 bases. The CDR3 region has the DNA TGTGCCAGCAGTCGACAGAGCAATCAGCCCCAGCATTTT. Protein product: CASSRQSNQPQHF.

This chain links TRBV27 with TRBJ2-3; 8 nucleotides agree with TRBD1. From germline, CDR1 is MNHEY and CDR2 SMNVEV (reference sequence). Trimming at V came to 6 bases and at J to 2 bases, leaving 13 bases not matched to a gene. This CDR3 has 17 amino acids. The CDR3 here is CASSLLTGQGLTDTQYF. Here the CDR3 DNA reads TGTGCCAGCAGCCTATTGACCGGACAGGGCCTCACAGATACGCAGTATTTT.

The J gene is TRBJ2-2, the V gene TRBV7-8; weak D call: TRBD2 (7 bases). Germline V gene sequence: CDR1 SGHVS, CDR2 FQNEAQ. The V end was cut by 10 bases, the J end by 6 bases, with 27 bases between. This CDR3 is 17 amino acids long. Written as DNA, the CDR3 is TGTGCCACTCTCCAGTATGGGGGGGCCGGTTTCGCCGGGGAGCTGTTTTTT. Residues: CATLQYGGAGFAGELFF.

This sequence joins TRBV6-2 or TRBV6-3 and TRBJ1-4, with 9 bases that match TRBD1. In germline, CDR1 is MNHEY, CDR2 SVGEGT. The CDR3 sequence is 15 residues long. J gave up 8 bases and V 5 bases, and 9 bases lay outside the gene matches. The CDR3 is CASSTRDRVYEKLFF. CDR3 DNA sequence: TGTGCCAGCAGTACCCGGGACAGGGTCTACGAAAAACTGTTTTTT.

J is TRBJ2-7 and V is TRBV28, with a tentative D call TRBD2 (6 bases). Trimming stripped 5 bases from V and 4 bases from J, with 12 bases between. CDR3 size: 13 residues. In germline, CDR1 is MDHEN, CDR2 SYDVKM. Here the CDR3 reads CASSRTNYYEQYF. In nucleotides, the CDR3 is TGTGCCAGCAGTCGGACTAACTATTACGAGCAGTACTTC.

This clone showed up just once. CDR3 loop: CSVGTHANTGELFF. CDR3 nucleotides: TGCAGCGTAGGGACACACGCGAACACCGGGGAGCTGTTTTTT. This chain joins TRBV29-1 and TRBJ2-2; a possible D gene is TRBD1 (6 bases). Looked up from germline, CDR1 is SQVTM and CDR2 is ANQGSEA. V was cut by 6 bases and J by 0 bases, with 11 bases left in between. The CDR3 consists of 14 residues.

This chain links TRBV27 with TRBJ1-5, with 9 bases identical to TRBD1. The CDR3 length is 17 residues. In germline, CDR1 is MNHEY, CDR2 SMNVEV (reference sequence). Trimming cost V 6 bases and J 5 bases; bases outside gene matches: 14. The CDR3 bases are TGTGCCAGCAGACCCACCACCGGGGGGACAGGGTATCAGCCCCAGCATTTT. Protein product: CASRPTTGGTGYQPQHF.

This clone was observed once. This chain connects TRBV3-1 (or the pseudogene TRBV3-2) to TRBJ1-1, with D uncertain. The CDR3 runs to 14 residues. Germline V CDR1 and CDR2: LGHDT, YNNKEL (reference sequence). Trimming took off 1 base at V and 4 bases at J, with 10 bases between the two ends. The CDR3 region has the DNA TGTGCCAGCAGCCAAGTTGCGGGTAGCACTGAAGCTTTCTTT. This sequence encodes CASSQVAGSTEAFF.

This chain connects TRBV10-1 to TRBJ2-2; no firm D call. The CDR3 contains 14 residues. Trimming left V 4 bases short and J 5 bases short, with 11 bases between. Looked up from germline, CDR1 is WNHNN and CDR2 is SYGVQD (reference sequence). CDR3 sequence (DNA): TGCGCCAGCAGTGGGGCCCGAGGAACCGGGGAGCTGTTTTTT. As protein: CASSGARGTGELFF.

DNA of the CDR3: TGTGCCACCAGTGACACTAGCGGGGGTACCCAAGATACGCAGTATTTT. It translates to CATSDTSGGTQDTQYF. The chain is built from TRBV24-1 and TRBJ2-3, with TRBD2 matching 11 bases. Germline trimming cut 4 bases from V and 5 bases from J; bases unmatched to any gene: 7. The length of the CDR3 is 16 residues. The germline V gene has CDR1 KGHDR and CDR2 SFDVKD.

This clone was detected once. The chain recombines TRBV28 with TRBJ2-3, with 7 positions matching TRBD2. The CDR3 contains 14 residues. The junction had 3 bases not matched to a gene; V was cut back by 3 bases and J by 3 bases. Per germline, CDR1 MDHEN and CDR2 SYDVKM. This CDR3 is CASSFYGGTDTQYF. The CDR3 DNA reads as TGTGCCAGCAGTTTTTACGGGGGGACAGATACGCAGTATTTT.

The chain links TRBV10-3 to TRBJ2-1; 11 positions agree with TRBD2. Germline CDR1 is ENHRY and CDR2 is SYGVKD. J gave up 9 bases and V 6 bases, and 4 bases lay outside the gene matches. The CDR3 loop spans 13 amino acids. CDR3 nucleotides: TGTGCCATCAGCCTAGCGGGAGGTGGTGAGCAGTTCTTC. Amino acids: CAISLAGGGEQFF.

The V call is TRBV9, the J call TRBJ1-1; D is uncertain. This CDR3 comprises 17 residues. CDR1 is SGDLS, CDR2 YYNGEE, per germline. Deletions cut 0 bases from V and 4 bases from J, with 19 bases between. The CDR3 DNA sequence: TGTGCCAGCAGCGTAGGGGATAAGGTGGGCAGTATCACTGAAGCTTTCTTT. Translated: CASSVGDKVGSITEAFF. Full variable domain (missing parts from reference TRBV9 and TRBJ1-1): DSGVTQTPKHLITATGQRVTLRCSPRSGDLSVYWYQQSLDQGLQFLIQYYNGEERAKGNILERFSAQQFPDLHSELNLSSLELGDSALYFCASSVGDKVGSITEAFFGQGTRLTVV.